This TCR beta chain was captured by sequencing in a study of human T cells and chemical hapten exposure (dated by TCRdb to the early 2020s). For the wider study: For sensitization, 2% DPC in acetone was applied to a 2 cm by 2 cm area of upper inner arm skin. Throughout the approximately 22-week study period, patients were also given weekly therapeutic DPC doses on the scalp. Patch testing on the upper back used Finn chambers containing 0.01% DPC, with scoring done after 6 days according to International Contact Dermatitis Research Group standards. Alopecia areata with under or over 50% scalp involvement, alopecia totalis and alopecia universalis were represented in the patient cohort, which was mostly female. The libraries were sequenced as a pool, and the TCR yield per sample differed mostly because of small variations in library volumes within the pool. In alopecia patients, the study followed how the peripheral blood TCR repertoire changed in vivo over primary and secondary sensitization to diphenylcyclopropenone (DPC), a hapten. Blood was sampled from patients pre-sensitization (week 0) and at 2, 6 and about 24 weeks after DPC sensitization. For TCR sequencing, blood came from twenty-nine alopecia patients at anywhere from one to four time points (pre-sensitization, 2, 6 and 24 weeks). What the authors observed across the whole study: DPC sensitization did not change the number of TCRs with a frequency above 1 in 1000, and there was no evidence of changes in global repertoire structure. A positive correlation was found between the number of PT1 expanded TCRs and patch test score, with significance reached at thresholds 8, 16 and 32 but not 4. Expanded TCRs formed significantly more large CDR3 similarity clusters than pre-sensitization or healthy control sets, consistent with antigen-driven responses. Alopecia, a presumed autoimmune disease, was present in all patients, so the immune response of the patients might differ from that of healthy individuals. After repeated subsampling, changes were observed in the strength of the expansion versus patch-test correlation and in the threshold at which the correlation became significant.

The CDR3 measures 14 amino acids from cysteine to phenylalanine. Only CDR3 DNA is held: 42 bases, read in frame from base 1. Trimming at the junction amounts to 3 bases on V and 6 bases on J, and the germline ends lie 13 bases apart. The time point label corresponds to: patch test 1, 2 weeks after DPC sensitization. The treatment or condition label, as the study defines it: therapeutic diphenylcyclopropenone sensitization with weekly scalp DPC. At every patch-test visit, the blood draw took place before the patch test was put on. Patients were eligible if aged 18 to 70, diagnosed with alopecia and judged suitable for DPC therapy, and pregnant patients were excluded. Unfractionated whole blood was collected in Tempus Blood RNA tubes, and total RNA was extracted from that blood. Comment on this clonotype: Its recognized antigen is unknown. The sample holds no much larger clone one base away, and base qualities are not on file.

Libraries were prepared through RACE. TCRdb records NextSeq 500 as the sequencer. During library preparation, unique molecular identifiers were attached to individual cDNA molecules so that TCRs could be counted quantitatively and reproducibly. From each blood RNA sample, both TCR alpha and TCR beta chains were sequenced. The original pipeline was this. Samples had a median of approximately 96,000 TCRs, with a range from roughly 23,224 to 750,000. V, J and CDR3 annotation of the TCR reads was carried out using the Decombinator software suite. Every sample was subsampled to the same number of TCRs (28,000) for the PS versus PT1 abundance plots. TCRs were defined as expanded if absent before sensitization and observed at least eight times at the 2-week time point. In-frame beta chains were kept once TCRdb had trimmed the public reads at Q25 with fastp and called clones with MiXCR. Every distinct CDR3 protein forms one entry, paired with its most common genes and DNA. The V and J calls follow TCRdb's processing rather than the paper's. The sample table lists fewer than 400,000 distinct CDR3 sequences, about 7% of them with a count of one. Jointly, the top ten make up 7.5% to 8.5% of the sample.

The rearrangement combines TRBV12-3 or TRBV12-4 with TRBJ2-3; the D gene cannot be named for sure. Sequencing used whole blood, obtained in connection with sensitization to the hapten diphenylcyclopropenone (DPC). This sequence originates from a young woman with alopecia areata. Some clones in this sample may be carry-over from other donors' samples. The sequence in DNA is TGTGCCAGCAGTTTTCGTGACTCAAGGGATACGCAGTATTTT. This gives the protein CASSFRDSRDTQYF.